This T cell receptor beta chain originates from a study of vaccination and CD4 T cells after COVID-19 (dated by TCRdb to between 2021 and 2024). Broadly, across the study: Every convalescent patient had a positive nasal swab PCR test for SARS-CoV-2, with mild disease in under ten patients and severe disease in one. Six males and four females were included in the convalescent cohort, with two Hispanic individuals, seven Caucasians, two Asians and one multiracial person represented. Two doses of either the Pfizer-BioNTech BNT162b2 vaccine (n=8) or the Moderna mRNA-1273 vaccine (n=2) were administered to participants. Post-COVID blood samples were collected from convalescent patients a median of around 96 days after diagnosis, with a range of about 30 to 161 days. Post-vaccine blood samples were obtained a median of about 72 days after the second vaccine dose, with a range of roughly 13 to 250 days. The cultures were stimulated with overlapping spike peptide pools from SARS-CoV-2 and from the common cold coronaviruses HCoV-NL63, HCoV-OC43 and HCoV-229E. As controls, cultures received a CEFX viral epitope pool (the positive control), an HIV-1 Nef peptide pool (the negative control), or no peptide at all. The spike-specific CD4+ TCR repertoire was compared before and after mRNA vaccination in ten to eleven COVID-19 convalescent patients and 4 infection-naive healthy vaccine recipients.

The library came from PCR. DNA from cultured CD4+ T cells underwent TCR sequencing with the Oncomine TCR Beta short-read assay at the Johns Hopkins FTIC core. The QIAamp micro DNA kit was used to extract genomic DNA from the cultured CD4+ T cells. Oncomine TCR Beta libraries from cultured CD4+ T cells were pooled using unique dual indexes and sequenced on an Illumina iSeq 100. In the paper's pipeline: Non-productive sequences were removed, and CDR3s not starting with C, not ending with F or W, or shorter than 7 amino acids were discarded. The MANAFEST web application identified antigen-specific clonotypes by comparing peptide-stimulated wells against reference wells and other culture wells. Positive clones required FDR below 0.05, an odds ratio above 5, and productive frequency above 0.1% in at least two of three replicate wells. Cross-reactive clonotypes were defined as significantly expanded in both SARS-CoV-2 spike wells and at least one common cold coronavirus spike condition. Using R version 3.6.1, CDR3 homology was evaluated through Levenshtein distances (stringdist) along with unrooted phylogenetic trees (ape). The public reads were reanalyzed by TCRdb: fastp trimming at Q25, MiXCR alignment, in-frame beta chains only. Duplicate CDR3 protein sequences are folded into a single record with the most common DNA and genes. None of the V and J calls come from the authors' own analysis; TCRdb made them. This sample holds around 15,000 distinct CDR3 sequences; roughly 58% were observed only once. Clones ranked in the top ten supply 9.5% to 15% of the sample.

The CDR3 runs 14 residues from the cysteine to the phenylalanine. Only CDR3 DNA remains: 42 bases, in frame from the first base. CDR1 and CDR2 (GTSNPN, SVGIG) derive from the germline V gene (reference sequence). At the junction V is shortened by 1 base and J by 1 base, with 8 bases in between. Taken with the paper, the label for treatment or condition translates to: roughly 10-day PBMC culture with coronavirus spike peptide pools or control peptides (ViraFEST assay). The study used the ViraFEST assay, which expanded antigen-specific T cells with peptide pools and then identified expanded clonotypes by TCR sequencing. The positive SARS-CoV-2 PCR tests of the convalescent patients were dated from March to December 2020, before the Alpha, Beta and Delta variants emerged in the United States. Each well held 2 million to 2.5 million PBMCs cultured with approximately 10 ug/ml peptide pools in IMDM containing around 5% human AB serum and 9.5 to 10 IU/ml IL-2. On days 3 and 7, half of the culture medium was replaced with fresh IL-2-containing medium. After approximately eleven days of culture, CD4+ T cells were isolated by negative selection with the EasySep CD4+ T cell isolation kit. Ficoll-Paque Plus gradient centrifugation was used to isolate PBMCs from whole blood, and the isolated PBMCs were then either used fresh or cryopreserved at -140C. In general, triplicate wells were set up for every culture condition.

In regard to this clonotype: Its binding antigen is unknown. The input lacks base qualities; no much larger clone sits a single base away.

Here is what the overall study found, with its caveats: Nearly all vaccine-specific clones in convalescent patients (304 of 307) were mono-reactive for SARS-CoV-2 spike rather than cross-reactive with common cold coronaviruses. Among the post-vaccine SARS-CoV-2-reactive clones in convalescent patients, a median about 86% showed up only after vaccination, which suggests vaccine-specific priming. The median count of SARS-CoV-2-reactive clonotypes went up from around 20 after infection to a few dozen after vaccination, although the change was not significant. The number of convalescent patients in the study was relatively small, and the study did not examine early timepoints following natural infection.

Source material: CD4+ T cells from blood, cultured in vitro. This receptor chain uses TRBV30 and TRBJ1-5; a weak D assignment points to TRBD1 (5 bases agree). This TCR was recovered from a human donor who had recovered from COVID-19. The CDR3 protein: CAWSGRDSNQPQHF. The nucleotide sequence is given as TGTGCCTGGAGTGGCCGGGACAGCAATCAGCCCCAGCATTTT.